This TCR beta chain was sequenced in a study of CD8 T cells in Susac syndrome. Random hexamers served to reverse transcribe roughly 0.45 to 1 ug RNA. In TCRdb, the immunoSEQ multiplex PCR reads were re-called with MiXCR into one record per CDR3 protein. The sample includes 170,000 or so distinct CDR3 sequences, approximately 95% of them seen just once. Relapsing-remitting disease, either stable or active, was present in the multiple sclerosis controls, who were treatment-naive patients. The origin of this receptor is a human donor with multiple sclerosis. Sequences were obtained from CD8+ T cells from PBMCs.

CDR3 sequence reads: CASSLWAGYNEQFF. CDR3 in DNA: TGTGCCAGCAGCCTTTGGGCCGGGTACAATGAGCAGTTCTTC. The chain recombines TRBV5-6 with TRBJ2-1; D ambiguous. Germline CDR1 reads SGHDT; CDR2 reads YYEEEE. The CDR3 is 14 residues long. V was clipped by 4 bases and J by 4 bases, with 12 bases between them.